This T cell receptor beta chain was identified during a study of read filtering for tumor transcriptome and immune sequencing. Study-wide context: Among patients, approximately 17 were male and more than 11 female, aged roughly 40 to 90 (mean around 66). Overall study results and limits: Single-read clonotypes: 80% to 90% of IR-seq clonotypes (roughly 3.2% of reads), about 75% of RNA-seq clonotypes (approximately 43% of reads). IR-seq and RNA-seq agreed better without single-read clonotypes.

This clonotype was recorded many times. Antigen: not known. Bone marrow was sampled from every patient at the time of active disease. The CDR3 is 15 amino acids. Germline CDR1 reads DFQATT; CDR2 reads SNEGSKA (reference sequence). V gave up 3 bases and J gave up 7 bases; unmatched junction bases: 10. Molecular barcoded adaptors covering alpha/delta and beta/gamma chains were used on around 400 ng RNA. TCRdb reprocessed the reads via MiXCR and lists one record per CDR3 protein. The table includes 40,000 to 50,000 distinct CDR3 sequences, 13% detected once. The rearrangement links TRBV20-1 to TRBJ2-1, with TRBD2 matching over 9 bases. The sequenced sample was a population of CD138-negative cells sorted from bone marrow. The TCR was taken from a donor at least 40 years old with multiple myeloma. CDR3 bases: TGCAGTGCTAGGCAACAGGAGCGGGAGGTAAATGAGCAGTTCTTC. It codes for CSARQQEREVNEQFF.